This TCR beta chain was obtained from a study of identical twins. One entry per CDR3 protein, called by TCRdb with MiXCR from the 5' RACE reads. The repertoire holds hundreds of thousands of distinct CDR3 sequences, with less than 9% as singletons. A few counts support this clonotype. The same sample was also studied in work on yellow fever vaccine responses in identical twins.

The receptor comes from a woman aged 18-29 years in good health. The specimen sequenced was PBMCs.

The CDR3 DNA follows: TGCGCCAGCAGCCATCGACAGGGTGTCTTAGTAGATACGCAGTATTTT. Translation: CASSHRQGVLVDTQYF. V gene TRBV4-1 combines with J gene TRBJ2-3; 7 bases line up with TRBD1. The CDR3 covers 16 residues. J gave up 5 bases and V 3 bases, and 11 bases lay outside the gene matches. Germline CDR1 reads MGHRA; CDR2 reads YSYEKL.